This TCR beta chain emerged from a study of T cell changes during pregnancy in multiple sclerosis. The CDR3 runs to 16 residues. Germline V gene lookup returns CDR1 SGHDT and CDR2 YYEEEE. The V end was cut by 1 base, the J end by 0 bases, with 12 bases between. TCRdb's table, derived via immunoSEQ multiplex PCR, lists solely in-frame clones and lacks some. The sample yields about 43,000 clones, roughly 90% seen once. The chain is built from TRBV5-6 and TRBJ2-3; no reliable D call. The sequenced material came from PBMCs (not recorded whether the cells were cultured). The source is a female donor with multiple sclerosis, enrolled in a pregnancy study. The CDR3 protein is CASSLNTDASTDTQYF. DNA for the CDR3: TGTGCCAGCAGCTTGAATACGGATGCTAGCACAGATACGCAGTATTTT.